Below, 23 T cell receptor beta chains from the same sample are listed, as sequenced in a study of vaccination and CD4 T cells after COVID-19. The sample's treatment: approximately nine-day PBMC culture with coronavirus spike peptide pools or control peptides (ViraFEST assay). These TCRs' antigens remain unknown. The Oncomine TCR Beta short-read assay generated sequence data from the DNA of cultured CD4+ T cells. One entry per CDR3 protein, called by TCRdb with MiXCR from the PCR reads. This sample has over 10,000 distinct CDR3 sequences; approximately 44% occur once, and the top ten carry about an eighth. Sequenced input: CD4+ T cells from blood, cultured in vitro. The source is a human donor who had recovered from COVID-19.

This rearrangement joins TRBV24-1 to TRBJ1-2, with D possibly being TRBD1 (5 bases). V was shortened by 4 bases and J by 3 bases, with 8 bases between the two germline ends. The germline V gene has CDR1 KGHDR and CDR2 SFDVKD. The CDR3 is 13 residues long. CDR3 bases: TGTGCCACCAGTGACCAGGGTGACTATGGCTACACCTTC. Protein product: CATSDQGDYGYTF.

The V gene is TRBV5-4, the J gene TRBJ2-7; 7 nucleotides align to TRBD1. Germline loops: CDR1 SGHNT, CDR2 YYREEE (reference sequence). V lost 6 bases, J lost 2 bases, and 11 bases stayed unmatched. This CDR3 region has 15 residues. In DNA, the CDR3 is TGTGCCAGCAAGGTCGGACAGGCCGGAGCCTACGAGCAGTACTTC. It codes for CASKVGQAGAYEQYF.

The gene calls are TRBV6-1 and TRBJ1-2; 8 positions agree with TRBD1. This CDR3 comprises 16 residues. Germline-derived CDR1 and CDR2 are MNHNS and SASEGT. The V gene end was trimmed by 5 bases and the J gene end by 2 bases; junction bases not matched to a gene: 10. The chain's CDR3 is CASSRDRPRGNYGYTF. CDR3 DNA: TGTGCCAGCAGTCGGGACAGGCCGCGAGGCAACTATGGCTACACCTTC.

This clonotype has a handful of counts. This sequence joins TRBV28 and TRBJ1-5; D perhaps matches TRBD1 (5 bases). The CDR3 length is 14 residues. CDR1 is MDHEN and CDR2 is SYDVKM in the germline V gene. Trimming cost V 5 bases and J 0 bases, with 8 bases left between them. The CDR3 reads CASSRGLSNQPQHF. The CDR3 DNA reads TGTGCCAGCAGTCGGGGACTTAGCAATCAGCCCCAGCATTTT. Based on the CDR3 plus reference TRBV28 and TRBJ1-5, the full variable domain is DVKVTQSSRYLVKRTGEKVFLECVQDMDHENMFWYRQDPGLGLRLIYFSYDVKMKEKGDIPEGYSVSREKKERFSLILESASTNQTSMYLCASSRGLSNQPQHFGDGTRLSIL.

This clonotype was seen a handful of times. The chain links TRBV6-1 to TRBJ2-7; either TRBD1 or TRBD2 may fit D (5 bases each). This CDR3 is 13 amino acids long. V was cut by 7 bases and J by 6 bases, with 16 bases left in between. The V gene's germline CDR1 is MNHNS and CDR2 SASEGT. For the CDR3, the DNA is TGTGCCAGCAACCGGGATCAGGGCGCCGAGCAGTACTTC. Its translation: CASNRDQGAEQYF.

This clonotype was recorded a few times. The gene calls are TRBV10-3 and TRBJ1-5; D gene unclear. Germline CDR1 and CDR2: ENHRY and SYGVKD. V dropped 3 bases and J dropped 0 bases, with 6 bases sitting between them. The CDR3 loop spans 14 amino acids. The CDR3 coding sequence is TGTGCCATCAGTGAAGGAGTTAGCAATCAGCCCCAGCATTTT. Its translation is CAISEGVSNQPQHF.

V and J are TRBV5-1 and TRBJ2-7; 7 bases align to TRBD1. The J segment lost 5 bases and the V segment lost 3 bases, leaving 8 bases of the junction unmatched. Germline assignment: CDR1 SGHRS and CDR2 YFSETQ. CDR3 size: 14 residues. CDR3 nucleotides: TGCGCCAGCAGCTGGGTGGGACAGCCCCACGAGCAGTACTTC. It is translated as CASSWVGQPHEQYF.

The chain has TRBV19 and TRBJ2-5, with TRBD1 matching over 9 bases. V dropped 5 bases and J dropped 5; count of bases not matched to a gene: 6. Looked up from germline, CDR1 is LNHDA and CDR2 is SQIVND (reference sequence). This CDR3 is 14 amino acids long. CDR3 sequence: CASSSGTGIETQYF. The CDR3 DNA follows: TGTGCCAGTAGTTCCGGGACAGGGATTGAGACCCAGTACTTC.

This clonotype was seen a few times. This chain connects TRBV7-2 to TRBJ1-1, with D tentatively TRBD1 (5 bases). V was cut by 4 bases and J by 1 base, with 7 bases left in between. This CDR3 contains 13 residues. Per germline, CDR1 SGHTA and CDR2 FQGNSA. The CDR3 is CASSSTGNTEAFF. The CDR3 bases are TGTGCCAGCAGCTCAACAGGGAACACTGAAGCTTTCTTT. Based on the CDR3 plus reference TRBV7-2 and TRBJ1-1, the full variable domain is GAGVSQSPSNKVTEKGKDVELRCDPISGHTALYWYRQSLGQGLEFLIYFQGNSAPDKSGLPSDRFSAERTGGSVSTLTIQRTQQEDSAVYLCASSSTGNTEAFFGQGTRLTVV.

The chain links TRBV6-1 to TRBJ2-7; D remains ambiguous. CDR1 MNHNS and CDR2 SASEGT come from the germline V gene. The CDR3 is made up of 11 amino acids. Trimming shortened V by 5 bases and J by 10 bases, and 12 bases separated the two germline ends. For the CDR3, the DNA is TGTGCCAGCAGTCGGCAGGACGTTCAGTACTTC. As protein: CASSRQDVQYF.

This clonotype appeared a few times. J is TRBJ1-5 and V is TRBV19; maybe TRBD1 (5 bases). The CDR3 has 13 amino acids. CDR1 is LNHDA and CDR2 is SQIVND in the germline V gene (reference sequence). V was cut by 6 bases and J by 5 bases, with 11 bases left in between. The CDR3 is CASSPTVDQPQHF. The DNA for the CDR3 is TGTGCCAGTAGCCCGACAGTAGATCAGCCCCAGCATTTT.

In nucleotides, the CDR3 is TGTGCCAGCAGGGGACCTAGCGGGAAGAACACCGGGGAGCTGTTTTTT. Protein product: CASRGPSGKNTGELFF. This chain joins TRBV12-3 or TRBV12-4 and TRBJ2-2, with 9 bases identical to TRBD2. The CDR3 loop spans 16 amino acids. J gave up 1 base and V 6 bases, and 6 bases lay outside the gene matches.

The rearrangement joins TRBV19 to TRBJ2-4; D gene uncertain. The V end was cut by 3 bases, the J end by 6 bases, with 9 bases between. The CDR3 consists of 13 residues. Germline CDR1 is LNHDA and CDR2 is SQIVND (reference sequence). The CDR3 region is CASSISSLNIQYF. CDR3 bases: TGTGCCAGTAGTATCTCCAGCTTAAACATTCAGTACTTC.

This chain's CDR3 is CSAPGTSVSTDTQYF. CDR3 DNA: TGCAGTGCTCCAGGGACTAGCGTTAGCACAGATACGCAGTATTTT. This chain connects TRBV20-1 to TRBJ2-3; 10 positions match TRBD2. This CDR3 spans 15 amino acids. The germline gives CDR1 DFQATT, CDR2 SNEGSKA (reference sequence). V shed 5 bases and J 0 bases; nucleotides not matched to a gene: 5.

This chain connects TRBV7-2 to TRBJ2-3; TRBD2 agrees at 8 bases. Per the germline V gene, CDR1 is SGHTA and CDR2 is FQGNSA. The V segment lost 5 bases and the J segment 4 bases; nucleotides outside the gene matches: 11. CDR3 size: 16 residues. CDR3 bases: TGTGCCAGCAGCCCCCCGACGGGAGGGTCAGCAGATACGCAGTATTTT. Residues: CASSPPTGGSADTQYF.

The sample holds a few counts of this clonotype. The CDR3 DNA is TGTGCCATCAGTGAGGGAGGGGGTAATCAGCCCCAGCATTTT. It specifies CAISEGGGNQPQHF. The V gene is TRBV10-3, the J gene TRBJ1-5, with D possibly being TRBD1 (6 bases). CDR1 and CDR2 (germline): ENHRY, SYGVKD. Trimming pared 2 bases from V and 4 bases from J, leaving 9 bases between. This CDR3 is built from 14 residues.

The genes are TRBV28 and TRBJ1-2; a weak D match, TRBD1 (5 bases). The CDR3 covers 12 residues. Between the trimmed V and J ends, which lost 5 bases and 8 bases, there was a span of 12 bases. From germline, CDR1 is MDHEN and CDR2 SYDVKM. CDR3 nucleotide sequence: TGTGCCAGCAGTGCTAGCAGGGACGGCTACACCTTC. Encoded protein: CASSASRDGYTF.

This CDR3 reads CASSEGQVRRDQPQHF. The CDR3 coding sequence is TGTGCCAGCAGTGAAGGACAGGTGAGGAGAGATCAGCCCCAGCATTTT. The chain combines TRBV6-1 with TRBJ1-5, with D possibly being TRBD1 (6 bases). This CDR3 has 16 amino acids. CDR1 is MNHNS, CDR2 SASEGT, per germline. Trimming stripped 1 base from V and 5 bases from J, with 15 bases between.

The V gene is TRBV11-3, the J gene TRBJ2-6; D is perhaps TRBD1 (8 bases). Germline V CDR1 and CDR2: SGHNT, YENEEA. Trimming removed 3 bases at V and 2 bases at J, with 11 bases between. The CDR3 runs to 16 residues. In DNA, the CDR3 is TGTGCCAGCAGCTTTACAGGGGGGGCTGGGGCCAACGTCCTGACTTTC. This translates into CASSFTGGAGANVLTF.

The chain links TRBV20-1 to TRBJ2-3, with TRBD2 identical over 13 bases. The V segment lost 6 bases and the J segment 3 bases; nucleotides outside the gene matches: 9. The CDR3 has 16 residues. CDR1 DFQATT and CDR2 SNEGSKA come from the germline V gene (reference sequence). The CDR3 nucleotides are TGCAGTGCCTACCTGGTGACTAGCGGGAGGACAGATACGCAGTATTTT. Amino acid sequence: CSAYLVTSGRTDTQYF.

This chain connects TRBV9 to TRBJ2-2; 8 bases are a match to TRBD2. Germline V gene data show CDR1 as SGDLS and CDR2 as YYNGEE. This CDR3 has 15 residues. J was trimmed by 5 bases and V by 4 bases; bases with no gene match: 7. The CDR3 reads CASSFSGSGTGELFF. The CDR3 coding sequence is TGTGCCAGCAGCTTCAGCGGGAGTGGGACCGGGGAGCTGTTTTTT.

This chain uses TRBV6-2 or TRBV6-3 with TRBJ2-1; TRBD2 agrees at 10 bases. The J segment lost 2 bases and the V segment lost 4 bases, leaving 11 bases of the junction unmatched. Germline V CDR1 and CDR2: MNHEY, SVGEGT. The CDR3 extends over 18 amino acids. CDR3 amino acids: CASSSLGSSGRPYNEQFF. The CDR3 DNA is TGTGCCAGCAGTTCGCTCGGCTCTAGCGGGAGACCCTACAATGAGCAGTTCTTC.

This clonotype is medium-sized within its sample. This sequence joins TRBV3-1 and TRBJ1-2; TRBD1 is a possible D gene (6 bases). The V end was cut by 1 base, the J end by 8 bases, with 14 bases between. The CDR3 runs to 14 residues. The germline gives CDR1 LGHDT, CDR2 YNNKEL (reference sequence). The CDR3 reads CASSQVYRAGGYTF. CDR3 sequence (DNA): TGTGCCAGCAGCCAAGTTTACAGGGCTGGCGGCTACACCTTC.